Detailed here is one TCR beta chain. The length of the CDR3 is 15 residues. The V gene end was trimmed by 1 base and the J gene end by 5 bases; junction bases not matched to a gene: 5. From germline, CDR1 is MNHNY and CDR2 SVGAGI (reference sequence). In blood CD8+ and CD4+ T cells, TCR beta underwent sequencing. The CD8+ and CD4+ T cells were negatively isolated, with the TEMRA cells enriched by FACS. The data derive from a study of CD8 T cells in Susac syndrome. Roughly 0.5 to 1 ug RNA was reverse transcribed with random hexamers. The CDR3 of TCR beta was amplified by immunoSEQ multiplex PCR across 54 Vbeta and 13 Jbeta. TCRdb re-analysed the immunoSEQ multiplex PCR reads in MiXCR, keeping a single row per CDR3 protein. Seen here are approximately 46,000 distinct CDR3 sequences, 80% to 95% observed once, and the top ten hold around 0.4%.

Specimen: CD8+ T cells from PBMCs. The rearrangement joins TRBV6-6 to TRBJ2-5; 9 bases align to TRBD2. The TCR was taken from a human donor in good health. The CDR3 reads CASSYYPSGTETQYF. The CDR3 region has the DNA TGTGCCAGCAGTTACTACCCTAGCGGGACGGAGACCCAGTACTTC.